The entry below gives a single TCR beta chain sequence along with its context. Profiled with immunoSEQ multiplex PCR; TCRdb holds only in-frame clones, not every one. The table records about 82,000 clones, more than 85% of them present only once. The source of the sample is a study of blood T cell repertoires in COVID-19. Study-wide background: Acute and convalescent COVID-19 samples came from the United States, Italy and Spain.

Germline CDR1 reads SNHLY; CDR2 reads FYNNEI. Trimming took 2 bases from V and 3 from J, leaving 8 bases between them. CDR3 length: 14 residues. This study enrolled people aged roughly 18 to 90 from around 25 US geographic areas. This TCR was sampled from a woman in her forties or fifties with acute COVID-19. Sequencing was performed on PBMCs or T cells enriched from blood (not recorded which). This chain links TRBV2 with TRBJ1-5; D gene ambiguous. The CDR3 nucleotides are TGTGCCAGCAGTGAAAATACACCCAATCAGCCCCAGCATTTT. Amino acids: CASSENTPNQPQHF.